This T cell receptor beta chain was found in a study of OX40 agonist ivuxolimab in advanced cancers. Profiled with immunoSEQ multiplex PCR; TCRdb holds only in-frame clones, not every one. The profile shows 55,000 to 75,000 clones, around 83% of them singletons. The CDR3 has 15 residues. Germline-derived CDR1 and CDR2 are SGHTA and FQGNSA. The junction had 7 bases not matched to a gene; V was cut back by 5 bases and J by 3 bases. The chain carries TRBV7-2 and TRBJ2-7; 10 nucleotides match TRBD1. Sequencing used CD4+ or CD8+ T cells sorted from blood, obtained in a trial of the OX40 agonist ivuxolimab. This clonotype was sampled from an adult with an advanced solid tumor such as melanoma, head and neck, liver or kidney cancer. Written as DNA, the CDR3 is TGTGCCAGCAGCCCTTCGACAGGGGGCATCTACGAGCAGTACTTC. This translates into CASSPSTGGIYEQYF.